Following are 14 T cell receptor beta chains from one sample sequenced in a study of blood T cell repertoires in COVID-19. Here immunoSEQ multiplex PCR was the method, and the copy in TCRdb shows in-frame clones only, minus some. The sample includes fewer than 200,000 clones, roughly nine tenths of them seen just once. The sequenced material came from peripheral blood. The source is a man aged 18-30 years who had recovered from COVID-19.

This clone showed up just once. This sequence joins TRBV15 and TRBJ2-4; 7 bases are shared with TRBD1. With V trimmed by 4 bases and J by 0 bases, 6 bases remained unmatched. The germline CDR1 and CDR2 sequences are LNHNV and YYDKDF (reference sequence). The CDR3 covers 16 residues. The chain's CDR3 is CATSTKTGVAKNIQYF. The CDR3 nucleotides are TGTGCCACCAGCACAAAAACAGGGGTAGCCAAAAACATTCAGTACTTC.

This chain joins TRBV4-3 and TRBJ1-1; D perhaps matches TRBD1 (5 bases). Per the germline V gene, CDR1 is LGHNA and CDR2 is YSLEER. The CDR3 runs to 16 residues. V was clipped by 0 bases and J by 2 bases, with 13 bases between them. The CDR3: CASSQDPGHTNTEAFF. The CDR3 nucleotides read TGCGCCAGCAGCCAAGATCCCGGACACACCAACACTGAAGCTTTCTTT.

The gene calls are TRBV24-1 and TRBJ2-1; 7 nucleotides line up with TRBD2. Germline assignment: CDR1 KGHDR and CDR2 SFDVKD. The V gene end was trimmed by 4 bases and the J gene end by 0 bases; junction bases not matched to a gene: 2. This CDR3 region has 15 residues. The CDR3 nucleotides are TGTGCCACCAGTGAAGGCGGGAGCTCCTACAATGAGCAGTTCTTC. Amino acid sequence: CATSEGGSSYNEQFF.

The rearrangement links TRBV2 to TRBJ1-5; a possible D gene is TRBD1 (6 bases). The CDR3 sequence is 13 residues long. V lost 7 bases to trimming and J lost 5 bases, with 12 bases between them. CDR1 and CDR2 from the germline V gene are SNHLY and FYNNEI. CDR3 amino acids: CASTGGAYQPQHF. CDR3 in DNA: TGTGCCAGCACTGGGGGCGCCTATCAGCCCCAGCATTTT.

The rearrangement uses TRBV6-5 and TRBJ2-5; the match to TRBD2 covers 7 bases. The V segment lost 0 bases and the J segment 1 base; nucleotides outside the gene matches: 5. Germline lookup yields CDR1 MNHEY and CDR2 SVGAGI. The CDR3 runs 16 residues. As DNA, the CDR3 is TGTGCCAGCAGTTACTCCGGTAGCGGGCCCCAAGAGACCCAGTACTTC. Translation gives CASSYSGSGPQETQYF.

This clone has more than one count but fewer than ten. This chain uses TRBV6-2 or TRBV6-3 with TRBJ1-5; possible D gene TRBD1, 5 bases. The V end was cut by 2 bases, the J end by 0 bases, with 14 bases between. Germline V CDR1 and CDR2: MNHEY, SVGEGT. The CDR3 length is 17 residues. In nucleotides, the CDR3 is TGTGCCAGCAGTTACCACGGGGGTGGGTATAGCAATCAGCCCCAGCATTTT. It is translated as CASSYHGGGYSNQPQHF.

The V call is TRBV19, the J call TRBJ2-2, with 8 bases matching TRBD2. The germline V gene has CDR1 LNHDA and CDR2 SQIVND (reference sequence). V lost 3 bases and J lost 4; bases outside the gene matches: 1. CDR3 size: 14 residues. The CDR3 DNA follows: TGTGCCAGTAGTATTACTAGCGGCACCGGGGAGCTGTTTTTT. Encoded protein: CASSITSGTGELFF.

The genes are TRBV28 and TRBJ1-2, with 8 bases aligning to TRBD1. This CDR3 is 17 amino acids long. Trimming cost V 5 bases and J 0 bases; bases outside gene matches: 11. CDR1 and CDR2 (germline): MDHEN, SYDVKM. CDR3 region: CASSPATGGRTNYGYTF. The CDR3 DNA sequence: TGTGCCAGCAGTCCCGCAACAGGGGGAAGGACTAACTATGGCTACACCTTC.

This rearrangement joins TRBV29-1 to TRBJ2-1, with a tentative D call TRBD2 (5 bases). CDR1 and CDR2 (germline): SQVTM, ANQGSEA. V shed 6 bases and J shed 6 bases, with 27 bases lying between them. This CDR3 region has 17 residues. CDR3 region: CSVDQWEWVGVGNEQFF. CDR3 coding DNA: TGCAGCGTCGACCAGTGGGAGTGGGTTGGGGTGGGCAATGAGCAGTTCTTC.

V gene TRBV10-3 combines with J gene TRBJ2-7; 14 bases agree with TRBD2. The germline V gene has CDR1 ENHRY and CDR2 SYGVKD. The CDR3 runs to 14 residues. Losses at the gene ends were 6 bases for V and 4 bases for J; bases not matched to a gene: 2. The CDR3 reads CAIRGTSGRYEQYF. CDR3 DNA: TGTGCCATCAGAGGGACTAGCGGGAGATACGAGCAGTACTTC.

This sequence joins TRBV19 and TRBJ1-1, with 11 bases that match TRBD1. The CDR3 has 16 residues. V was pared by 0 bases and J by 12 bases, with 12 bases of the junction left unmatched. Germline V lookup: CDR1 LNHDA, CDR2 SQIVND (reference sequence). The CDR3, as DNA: TGTGCCAGTAGTATAGATCTCGGACAGGGGGCTGCCAGGACTTTCTTT. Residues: CASSIDLGQGAARTFF.

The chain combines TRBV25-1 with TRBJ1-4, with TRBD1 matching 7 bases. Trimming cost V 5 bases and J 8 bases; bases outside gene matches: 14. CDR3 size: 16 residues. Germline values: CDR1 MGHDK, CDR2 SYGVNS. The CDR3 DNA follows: TGTGCCAGCAGTTCCTTCGCGGGACAGCAAGGCGAAAAACTGTTTTTT. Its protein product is CASSSFAGQQGEKLFF. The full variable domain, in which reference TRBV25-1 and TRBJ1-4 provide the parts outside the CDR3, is EADIYQTPRYLVIGTGKKITLECSQTMGHDKMYWYQQDPGMELHLIHYSYGVNSTEKGDLSSESTVSRIRTEHFPLTLESARPSHTSQYLCASSSFAGQQGEKLFFGSGTQLSVL.

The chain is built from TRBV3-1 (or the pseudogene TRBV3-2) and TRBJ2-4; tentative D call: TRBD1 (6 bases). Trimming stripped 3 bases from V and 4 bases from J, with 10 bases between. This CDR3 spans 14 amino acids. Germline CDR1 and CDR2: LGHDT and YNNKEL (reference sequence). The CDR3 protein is CASSQGQGKNIQYF. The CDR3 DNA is TGTGCCAGCAGCCAGGGCCAGGGGAAAAACATTCAGTACTTC.

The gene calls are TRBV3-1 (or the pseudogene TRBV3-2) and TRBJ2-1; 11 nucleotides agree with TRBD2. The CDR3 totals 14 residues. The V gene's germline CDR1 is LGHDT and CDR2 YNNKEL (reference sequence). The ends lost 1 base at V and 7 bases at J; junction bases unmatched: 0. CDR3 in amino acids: CASSQGLAGNEQFF. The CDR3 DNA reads TGTGCCAGCAGCCAAGGACTAGCGGGGAATGAGCAGTTCTTC.